This TCR beta chain stems from a study of T-cell memory formation after mild COVID-19. The CDR3 is 14 amino acids. V shed 8 bases and J shed 6 bases, with 18 bases lying between them. Germline loops: CDR1 MNHNS, CDR2 SASEGT. TCR alpha and TCR beta cDNA libraries carrying sample barcodes and UMIs came from 5'RACE with constant-segment primers. In TCRdb, the 5' RACE reads were re-called with MiXCR into one record per CDR3 protein. The repertoire holds approximately 290,000 distinct CDR3 sequences, with just under 20% as singletons. This sequence joins TRBV6-1 and TRBJ2-3; possibly TRBD1 or TRBD2 for D (5 bases each). Sequencing was done on a sample of PBMCs or a T cell subset sorted from them (not recorded which). The receptor's source is a man younger than 30 who had mild COVID-19 (a few samples of this study predate the infection). Cell type and time point are not known. The CDR3 DNA reads as TGTGCCAGCCGAGGGACCGTTGGTCGGGATACGCAGTATTTT. Translated: CASRGTVGRDTQYF.